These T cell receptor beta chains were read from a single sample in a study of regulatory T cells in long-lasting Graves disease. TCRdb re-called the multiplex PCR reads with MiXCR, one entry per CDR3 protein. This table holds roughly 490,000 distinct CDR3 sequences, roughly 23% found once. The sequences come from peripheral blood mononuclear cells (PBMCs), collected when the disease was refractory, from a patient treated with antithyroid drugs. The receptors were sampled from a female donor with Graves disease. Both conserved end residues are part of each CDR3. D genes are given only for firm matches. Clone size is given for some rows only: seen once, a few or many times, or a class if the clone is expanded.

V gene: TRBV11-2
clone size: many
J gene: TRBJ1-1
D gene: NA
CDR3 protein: CASSFGLVIGAFF
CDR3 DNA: TGTGCCAGCAGCTTCGGCCTCGTTATAGGAGCTTTCTTT

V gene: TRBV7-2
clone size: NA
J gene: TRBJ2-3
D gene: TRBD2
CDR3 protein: CASSLQAGVTDTQYF
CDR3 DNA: TGTGCCAGCAGCTTACAAGCGGGAGTTACAGATACGCAGTATTTT

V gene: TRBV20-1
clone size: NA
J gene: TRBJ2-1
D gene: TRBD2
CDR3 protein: CSPVAGVGYNEQFF
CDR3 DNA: TGCAGTCCCGTAGCGGGAGTGGGGTACAATGAGCAGTTCTTC

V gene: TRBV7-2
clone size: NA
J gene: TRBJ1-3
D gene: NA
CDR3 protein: CASSFVGQLSGNTIYF
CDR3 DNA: TGTGCCAGCAGCTTCGTTGGCCAGCTCTCTGGAAACACCATATATTTT

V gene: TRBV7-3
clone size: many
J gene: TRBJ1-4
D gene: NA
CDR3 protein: CASSLTGGPNEKLFF
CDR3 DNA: TGTGCCAGCAGCTTAACAGGGGGACCTAATGAAAAACTGTTTTTT

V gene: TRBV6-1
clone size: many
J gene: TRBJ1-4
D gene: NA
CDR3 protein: CASRNSGEGSEKLFF
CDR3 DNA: TGTGCCAGCAGAAACTCAGGGGAGGGGAGTGAAAAACTGTTTTTT

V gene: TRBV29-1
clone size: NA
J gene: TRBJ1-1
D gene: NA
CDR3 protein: CSVDGLTVGRMSTEAFF
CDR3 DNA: TGCAGCGTTGACGGCCTTACTGTCGGGAGGATGAGCACTGAAGCTTTCTTT

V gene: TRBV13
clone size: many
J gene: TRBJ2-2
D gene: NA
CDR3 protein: CASSFRGGTGELFF
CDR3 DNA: TGTGCCAGCAGCTTCAGGGGGGGCACCGGGGAGCTGTTTTTT

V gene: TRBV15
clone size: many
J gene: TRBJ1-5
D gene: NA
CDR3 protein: CATSRGLSNQPQHF
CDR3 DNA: TGTGCCACCAGCAGAGGGTTAAGCAATCAGCCCCAGCATTTT

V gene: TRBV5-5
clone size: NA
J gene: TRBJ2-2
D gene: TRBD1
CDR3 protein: CASSRWDRGTGELFF
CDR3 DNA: TGTGCCAGCAGCCGTTGGGACAGGGGCACCGGGGAGCTGTTTTTT

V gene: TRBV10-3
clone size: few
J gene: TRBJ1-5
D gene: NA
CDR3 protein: CAINDKLGNQPQHF
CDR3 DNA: TGTGCCATCAACGATAAGCTTGGCAATCAGCCCCAGCATTTT

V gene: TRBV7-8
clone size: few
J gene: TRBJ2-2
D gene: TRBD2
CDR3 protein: CASSLRGGANTGELFF
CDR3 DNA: TGTGCCAGCAGCTTACGGGGGGGGGCGAACACCGGGGAGCTGTTTTTT

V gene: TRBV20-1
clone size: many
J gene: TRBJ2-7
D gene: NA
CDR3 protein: CSARDEWQDDEQYF
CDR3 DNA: TGCAGTGCTAGAGATGAGTGGCAGGACGACGAGCAGTACTTC

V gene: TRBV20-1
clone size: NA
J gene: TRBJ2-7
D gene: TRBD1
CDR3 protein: CSASPGQGLYEQYF
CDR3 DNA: TGCAGTGCTAGCCCGGGACAGGGGCTCTACGAGCAGTACTTC

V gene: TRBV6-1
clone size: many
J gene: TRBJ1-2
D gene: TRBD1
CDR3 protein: CASIPHRDSIDGYTF
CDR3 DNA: TGTGCCAGCATACCCCACCGGGACAGCATAGATGGCTACACCTTC

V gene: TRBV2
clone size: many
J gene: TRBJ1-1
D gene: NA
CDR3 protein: CASRGEATEAFF
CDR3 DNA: TGTGCCAGCAGGGGAGAGGCCACTGAAGCTTTCTTT

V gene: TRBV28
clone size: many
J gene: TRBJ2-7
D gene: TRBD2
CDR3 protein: CASTKDRTSGDSYEQYF
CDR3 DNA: TGTGCCAGCACCAAGGACCGTACTAGCGGGGATTCCTACGAGCAGTACTTC

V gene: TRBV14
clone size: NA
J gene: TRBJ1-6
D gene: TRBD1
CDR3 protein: CASSQVTGYNSPLHF
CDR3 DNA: TGTGCCAGCAGCCAAGTGACAGGGTATAATTCACCCCTCCACTTT

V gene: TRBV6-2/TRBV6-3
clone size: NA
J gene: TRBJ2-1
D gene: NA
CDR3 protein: CAGSYSRYRGIYNEQFF
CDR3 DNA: TGTGCCGGCAGTTACTCTCGGTATCGGGGGATCTACAATGAGCAGTTCTTC

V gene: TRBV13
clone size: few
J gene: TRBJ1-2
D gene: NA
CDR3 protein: CASSPRRINYGYTF
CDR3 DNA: TGTGCCAGCAGCCCGCGCAGAATTAACTATGGCTACACCTTC

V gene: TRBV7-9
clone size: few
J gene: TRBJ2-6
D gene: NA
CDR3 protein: CASSLRGGSASGANVLTF
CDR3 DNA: TGTGCCAGCAGCTTAAGGGGGGGGTCGGCCTCTGGGGCCAACGTCCTGACTTTC

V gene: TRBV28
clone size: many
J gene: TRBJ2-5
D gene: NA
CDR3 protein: CASSSLQQETQYF
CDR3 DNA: TGTGCCAGCAGTTCCTTACAACAAGAGACCCAGTACTTC

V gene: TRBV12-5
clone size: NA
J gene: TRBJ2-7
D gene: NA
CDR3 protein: CASEGRSPQPIYEQYF
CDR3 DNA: TGTGCTAGTGAAGGACGGTCACCTCAACCTATTTACGAGCAGTACTTC

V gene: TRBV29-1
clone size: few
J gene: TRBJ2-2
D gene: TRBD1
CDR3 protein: CSVEAGQGNTGELFF
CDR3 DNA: TGCAGCGTTGAAGCAGGACAGGGGAACACCGGGGAGCTGTTTTTT

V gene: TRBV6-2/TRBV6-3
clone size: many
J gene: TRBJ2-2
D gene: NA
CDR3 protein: CASSYRGPTGELFF
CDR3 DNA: TGTGCCAGCAGTTATCGGGGTCCCACCGGGGAGCTGTTTTTT

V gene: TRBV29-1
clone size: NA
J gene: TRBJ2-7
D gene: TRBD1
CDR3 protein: CSVDTHGTGLVYEQYF
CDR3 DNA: TGCAGCGTTGACACCCATGGGACAGGCTTAGTCTACGAGCAGTACTTC

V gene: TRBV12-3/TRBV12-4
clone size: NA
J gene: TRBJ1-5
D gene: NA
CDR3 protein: CASSYSDQPQHF
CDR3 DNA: TGTGCCAGCAGTTATAGTGATCAGCCCCAGCATTTT